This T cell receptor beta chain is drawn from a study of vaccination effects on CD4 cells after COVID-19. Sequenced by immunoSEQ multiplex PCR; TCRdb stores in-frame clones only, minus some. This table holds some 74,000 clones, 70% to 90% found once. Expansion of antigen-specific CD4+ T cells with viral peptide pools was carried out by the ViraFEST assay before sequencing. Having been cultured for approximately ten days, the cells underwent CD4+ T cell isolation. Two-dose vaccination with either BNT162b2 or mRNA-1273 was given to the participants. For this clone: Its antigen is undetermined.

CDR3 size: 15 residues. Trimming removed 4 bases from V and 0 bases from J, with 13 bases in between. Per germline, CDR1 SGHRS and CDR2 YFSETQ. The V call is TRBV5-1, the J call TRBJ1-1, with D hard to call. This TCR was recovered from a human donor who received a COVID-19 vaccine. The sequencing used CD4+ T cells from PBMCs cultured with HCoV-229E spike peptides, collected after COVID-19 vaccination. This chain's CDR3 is CASSKNTALNTEAFF. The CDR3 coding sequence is TGCGCCAGCAGCAAGAATACAGCACTGAACACTGAAGCTTTCTTT.